This TCR beta chain stems from a study of graft-versus-host responses after intestinal transplantation. Study information: Each recipient received a multivisceral, liver-intestinal, or isolated intestinal graft.

Plated together were around 200,000 CFSE-labeled responder cells and around 200,000 irradiated, violet-dye-labeled stimulator cells. Profiling relied on immunoSEQ multiplex PCR, and the TCRdb table lists in-frame clones only, not all of them. The sample includes over 15,000 clones, around 42% of them seen just once. V was clipped by 3 bases and J by 2 bases, with 8 bases between them. The V gene's germline CDR1 is MNHEY and CDR2 SMNVEV (reference sequence). The CDR3 is 14 residues long. This clone occurred once. The chain carries TRBV27 and TRBJ2-1; D is uncertain. The sequencing here drew on alloreactive CD8+ T cells from a mixed lymphocyte reaction culture, taken before intestinal transplant. Regarding subset: CFSE-low proliferating T cells sorted from approximately 6-day pre-transplant mixed lymphocyte reaction (GvH or HvG direction). This TCR came from a human patient who received an intestinal transplant. The CDR3 DNA is TGTGCCAGCAGTTTCCTAGGACCCTACAATGAGCAGTTCTTC. This sequence encodes CASSFLGPYNEQFF.